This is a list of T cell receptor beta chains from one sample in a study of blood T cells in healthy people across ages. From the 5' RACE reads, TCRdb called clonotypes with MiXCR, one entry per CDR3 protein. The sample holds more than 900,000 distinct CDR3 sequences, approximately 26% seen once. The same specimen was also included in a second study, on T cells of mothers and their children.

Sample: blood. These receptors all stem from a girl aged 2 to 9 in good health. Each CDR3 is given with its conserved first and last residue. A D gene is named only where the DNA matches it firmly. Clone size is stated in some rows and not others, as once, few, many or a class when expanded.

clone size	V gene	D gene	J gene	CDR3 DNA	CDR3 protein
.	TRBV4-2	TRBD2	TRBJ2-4	TGTGCCAGCAGCGCAACTAGCGGGAGAGGGGACATTCAGTACTTC	CASSATSGRGDIQYF
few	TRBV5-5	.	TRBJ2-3	TGTGCCAGCAGCCCGTGGGATTACACAGATACGCAGTATTTT	CASSPWDYTDTQYF
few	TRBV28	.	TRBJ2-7	TGTGCCAGCAGTTTATTTCTTTGGTCGTTTCCCTACTACGAGCAGTACTTC	CASSLFLWSFPYYEQYF
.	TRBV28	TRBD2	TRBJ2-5	TGTGCCAGCAGTTATTTCGGGCTAGCGGGGATACAAGAGACCCAGTACTTC	CASSYFGLAGIQETQYF
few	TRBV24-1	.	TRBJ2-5	TGTGCCACCAGTGTAGCAGAGAAAGAGACCCAGTACTTC	CATSVAEKETQYF
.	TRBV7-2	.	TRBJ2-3	TGTGCCAGCAGTACGTGGGACTCCCCCGCCCCGTACGGGCAGTATTTT	CASSTWDSPAPYGQYF
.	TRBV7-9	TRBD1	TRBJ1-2	TGTGCCAGCAGCTTAACAGGGGGCTACTATGGCTACACCTTC	CASSLTGGYYGYTF
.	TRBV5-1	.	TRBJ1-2	TGCGCCAGCGGCAACCGGGACAACTATGGCTACACCTTC	CASGNRDNYGYTF
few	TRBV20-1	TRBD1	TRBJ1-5	TGCAGTGCTACCGGACAGGGGGCCCCAAATCAGCCCCAGCATTTT	CSATGQGAPNQPQHF
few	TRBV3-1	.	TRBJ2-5	TGTGCCAGCAGCAGACTAGAATTGGAGACCCAGTACTTC	CASSRLELETQYF
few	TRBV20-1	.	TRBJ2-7	TGCAGTGTTAGTCAACCTTTATCTGGGGGCTACGAGCAGTACTTC	CSVSQPLSGGYEQYF
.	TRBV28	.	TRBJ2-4	TGTGCCAGCAGTTTATTTTTAGGGGTCAAAAACATTCAGTACTTC	CASSLFLGVKNIQYF
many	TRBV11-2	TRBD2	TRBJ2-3	TGTGCCAGCAGCCCCTTATTCGGGGCGGGAGAAGTAGATACGCAGTATTTT	CASSPLFGAGEVDTQYF
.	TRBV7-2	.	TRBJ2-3	TGTGCCAGCACCCGGCTGAGCGGACGCACAGATACGCAGTATTTT	CASTRLSGRTDTQYF
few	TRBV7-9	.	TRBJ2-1	TGTGCCAGCAGCCAAATGACACAGGGATTTGAGCAGTTCTTC	CASSQMTQGFEQFF
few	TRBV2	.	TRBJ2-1	TGTGCCAGCGGGTGGTTTGATGAGCAGTTCTTC	CASGWFDEQFF
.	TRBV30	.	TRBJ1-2	TGTGCCTGGAGCTACGGCGGTCCTAACTATGGCTACACCTTC	CAWSYGGPNYGYTF
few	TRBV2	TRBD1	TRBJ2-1	TGTGCCAGCAGAGCCCAGGGGGCAGAGCAGTTCTTC	CASRAQGAEQFF
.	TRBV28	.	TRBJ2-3	TGTGCCAGCAGTTTATGGGTAGGAATGAGAACAGATACGCAGTATTTT	CASSLWVGMRTDTQYF
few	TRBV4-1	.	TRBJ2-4	TGCGCCAGCAGCCTGGGGACGGTCAAAAACATTCAGTACTTC	CASSLGTVKNIQYF
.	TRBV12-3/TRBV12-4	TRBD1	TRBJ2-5	TGTGCCAGCAGTTTACCCGACAGGGGCGGGCAGTACTTC	CASSLPDRGGQYF
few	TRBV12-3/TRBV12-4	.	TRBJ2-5	TGTGCCAGCAGTAACAGGGTATCGGAAGAGACCCAGTACTTC	CASSNRVSEETQYF
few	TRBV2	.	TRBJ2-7	TGTGCCAGCAGTGAAGCCAAATCCTACGAGCAGTACTTC	CASSEAKSYEQYF
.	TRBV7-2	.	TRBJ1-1	TGTGCCAGCAGCCCTCGACAGATTAACACTGAAGCTTTCTTT	CASSPRQINTEAFF